This T cell receptor beta chain was observed in a study of low-dose radiotherapy and immunotherapy resistance in tumors. This clonotype was seen at least ten times. Time point specified: after trial treatment. Treatment meaning: LDRT plus nivolumab, ipilimumab, low-dose cyclophosphamide and aspirin (RACIN trial). CDR1 is SGHTA, CDR2 FQGTGA, per germline. The CDR3 consists of 11 residues. The V end lost 9 bases, the J end lost 9 bases, and 14 bases lay between the germline ends. Gene-specific TRAV and TRBV primers were used for first-strand cDNA, covering alpha and beta chains. Amplification of TCRs used a constant-region primer and V-primer adapter for approximately 19 PCR cycles. TCRdb recomputed calls from the reads with MiXCR, one row per CDR3 protein. Of 65,000 to 85,000 distinct CDR3 sequences in the sample, over 15% are singletons; the top ten hold roughly 1.5%.

The material sequenced was PBMCs, taken after low-dose radiotherapy plus immunotherapy. The sequence was collected from a male donor with prostate cancer. The V call is TRBV7-3, the J call TRBJ1-1; a possible D gene is TRBD1 (6 bases). The CDR3: CARGQQAQAFF. DNA for the CDR3: TGTGCCAGAGGACAGCAAGCCCAAGCTTTCTTT.